This TCR beta chain stems from a study of shared clonotypes between healthy human individuals. The CDR3 sequence is 16 residues long. Germline V gene data show CDR1 as MNHEY and CDR2 as SMNVEV (reference sequence). Trimming cost V 6 bases and J 8 bases; bases outside gene matches: 15. Original methodology: ImmunoSEQ gave junction-only sequences without quality scores, so filtering differed. Using immunoSEQ multiplex PCR, the repertoire was profiled, and TCRdb retains in-frame clones only, with some absent. V and J calls and clone size are those listed in that table; D and trimming were worked out from the DNA. The repertoire holds some 2 million clones, approximately 95% seen once, with 1% to 1.5% in the top ten. Naive CD8 cells lacked CD45RO and underwent positive selection for CCR7, leaving out terminally differentiated effector memory CD45RA+ cells.

The sequence came from a man aged 18 to 30 in good health. This chain joins TRBV27 and TRBJ1-4, with 7 bases aligning to TRBD1. The sequenced material came from naive CD8+ T cells sorted from blood. The CDR3 region is CASRPSWGTAIEKLFF. Written as DNA, the CDR3 is TGTGCCAGCAGGCCCTCCTGGGGGACAGCCATAGAAAAACTGTTTTTT.